The source of this T cell receptor (beta chain) is a study of cytomegalovirus exposure and HLA in healthy donors. Study overall: Per a later analysis, the roughly 690 first-cohort and 110 or so validation repertoires shared one platform. Points from the study as a whole: It was reportedly the case that the classifier diagnosed cytomegalovirus status with high specificity and sensitivity. Specificity of a few CMV-associated chains for CMV antigens was verified in vitro.

Worth noting for this clone: Its specificity is not known.

Profiled with immunoSEQ multiplex PCR; TCRdb holds only in-frame clones, not every one. The sample lists roughly 100,000 clones, roughly 86% seen once, with 4% in the top ten. This CDR3 comprises 13 residues. Germline V gene data show CDR1 as SGHRS and CDR2 as YFSETQ. Germline trimming cut 6 bases from V and 6 bases from J; bases unmatched to any gene: 6. The approximately 120-subject validation cohort, separate from the roughly 700-subject first cohort, included the donors. This clonotype was obtained from a woman in her late teens or twenties in good health and CMV-seropositive. The rearrangement uses TRBV5-1 and TRBJ1-1; 9 bases match TRBD1. The sequenced sample was PBMCs. The DNA for the CDR3 is TGCGCCAGCACGGGACAGGGATTTTCTGAAGCTTTCTTT. Its translation is CASTGQGFSEAFF.